In this sample, the clone carrying this TCR beta chain turned up a few times. This sample was included in a study of blood T cell repertoires in COVID-19. Study-level background: Samples of COVID-19 (acute and convalescent) were obtained from the United States, Italy and Spain.

Sequencing used immunoSEQ multiplex PCR; TCRdb keeps in-frame clones, though not all of them. The data hold 15,000 to 20,000 clones, with around 85% observed a single time. The CDR3 has 15 amino acids. Unmatched junction bases numbered 12, after V lost 2 bases and J lost 11 bases. Germline values: CDR1 KGHSY, CDR2 FQNENV. This chain joins TRBV16 and TRBJ1-5; 7 bases map to TRBD1. Sequencing was performed on peripheral blood. This receptor was taken from a man aged 40-50 years with active or convalescent COVID-19. The CDR3 nucleotides read TGTGCCAGCAGCCAACCGAGACAGGGACTAGGGGCCCAGCATTTT. Encoded protein: CASSQPRQGLGAQHF.